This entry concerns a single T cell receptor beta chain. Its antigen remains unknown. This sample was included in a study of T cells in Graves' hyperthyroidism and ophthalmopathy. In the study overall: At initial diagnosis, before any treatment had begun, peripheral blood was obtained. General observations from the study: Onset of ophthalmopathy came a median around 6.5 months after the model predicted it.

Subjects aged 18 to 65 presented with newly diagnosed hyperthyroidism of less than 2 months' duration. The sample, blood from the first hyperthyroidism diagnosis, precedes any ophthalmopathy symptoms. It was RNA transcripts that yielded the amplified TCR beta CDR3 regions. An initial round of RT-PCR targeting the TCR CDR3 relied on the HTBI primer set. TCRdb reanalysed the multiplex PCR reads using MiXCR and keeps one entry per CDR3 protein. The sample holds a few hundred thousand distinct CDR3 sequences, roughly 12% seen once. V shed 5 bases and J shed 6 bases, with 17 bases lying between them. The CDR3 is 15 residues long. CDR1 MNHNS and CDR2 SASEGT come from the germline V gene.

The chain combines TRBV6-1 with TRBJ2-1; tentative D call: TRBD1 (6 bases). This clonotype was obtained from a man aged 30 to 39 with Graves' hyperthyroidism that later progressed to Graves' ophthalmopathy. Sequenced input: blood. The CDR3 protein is CASSSAGTHSNEQFF. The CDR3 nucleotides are TGTGCCAGCAGTTCCGCCGGGACACATTCCAATGAGCAGTTCTTC.